A single sample gave rise to the 3 T cell receptor beta chains below, sequenced in a study of tumor-infiltrating lymphocytes in primary liver carcinoma. Unsorted bulk tissue (roughly 19-31 mg) underwent RNA and DNA co-extraction. The template, around 540 ng total RNA, yielded TCR beta cDNA made with a constant-region primer. Generation of the TCR beta libraries relied on three nested multiplex PCR rounds using slightly modified ARM-PCR. Investigators reported that the first two PCR rounds, at about 11 cycles each, used TRBV1-TRBV30 forward primers with a C-beta reverse primer. MiXCR, applied by TCRdb to the multiplex PCR reads, yields one record per CDR3 protein. The sample lists tens of thousands of distinct CDR3 sequences; approximately 77% were seen once. Sequenced material: liver tumor tissue from sampling region 1. The subset was: tumor region T1, superior pole. These receptors were collected from a man between 40 and 49 years old with primary liver carcinoma and hepatitis B virus infection.

A word on this clonotype: One end of the junction varies from germline; a read error may be responsible. This chain links TRBV6-1 with TRBJ1-5, with no clear D. Germline V gives CDR1 MNHNS, CDR2 SASEGT. CDR3 length equals 16 residues. The CDR3 nucleotides read TGTGCCGGCAGTGAGACTACACGCGATAGCAATCAGCCCCAGCATTTT. It is translated as CAGSETTRDSNQPQHF.

Worth noting for this clonotype: Germline and junction disagree at one end, which may indicate a read error. V gene TRBV14 combines with J gene TRBJ1-1; TRBD1 might be the D (5 bases). Germline loops: CDR1 SGHDN, CDR2 FVKESK. This CDR3 is built from 14 residues. The CDR3 DNA reads as TGTGCCAGTAGCCCCACCGGGGGAGGAACTGAAGCTTTCTTT. Its protein product is CASSPTGGGTEAFF. The variable domain in full, completed from reference TRBV14 and TRBJ1-1, reads EAGVTQFPSHSVIEKGQTVTLRCDPISGHDNLYWYRRVMGKEIKFLLHFVKESKQDESGMPNNRFLAERTGGTYSTLKVQPAELEDSGVYFCASSPTGGGTEAFFGQGTRLTVV.

About this clonotype: A read error may be the cause here, since a much bigger clone is one base away. The rearrangement uses TRBV7-9 and TRBJ2-7; maybe TRBD2 (6 bases). CDR3 size: 14 residues. V was shortened by 0 bases and J by 6 bases, with 12 bases between the two germline ends. From germline, CDR1 is SEHNR and CDR2 FQNEAQ (reference sequence). The CDR3 coding sequence is TGTGCCAGCAGCTTAGCGGACCAGGAGGGCGAGCAGTACTTC. Amino acid sequence: CASSLADQEGEQYF.